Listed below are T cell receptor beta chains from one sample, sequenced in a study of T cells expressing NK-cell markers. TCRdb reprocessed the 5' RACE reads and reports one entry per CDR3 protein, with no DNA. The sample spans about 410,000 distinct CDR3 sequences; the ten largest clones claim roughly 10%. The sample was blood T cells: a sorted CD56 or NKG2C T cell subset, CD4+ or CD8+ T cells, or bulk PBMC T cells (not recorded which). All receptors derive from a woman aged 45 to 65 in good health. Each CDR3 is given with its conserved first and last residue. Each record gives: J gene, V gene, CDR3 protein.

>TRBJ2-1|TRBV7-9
CASSLIVVTSEWSSYNEQFF
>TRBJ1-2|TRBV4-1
CASSQDSPRKYYGYTF
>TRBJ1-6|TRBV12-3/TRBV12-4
CASRSDNSPLHF
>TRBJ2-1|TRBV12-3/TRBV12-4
CASSFLTTDNEQFF
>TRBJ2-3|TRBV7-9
CASSHLAATRDTQYF
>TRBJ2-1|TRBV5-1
CASSAAGLSYNEQFF
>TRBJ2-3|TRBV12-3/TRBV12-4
CASSLSGNFGDTQYF
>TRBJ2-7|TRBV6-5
CASSYWAGASGSYEQYF
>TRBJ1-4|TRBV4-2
CASSQATGAREKLFF
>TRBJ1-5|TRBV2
CASSEKVLQPQHF
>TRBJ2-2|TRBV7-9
CASRSRTTNTGELFF